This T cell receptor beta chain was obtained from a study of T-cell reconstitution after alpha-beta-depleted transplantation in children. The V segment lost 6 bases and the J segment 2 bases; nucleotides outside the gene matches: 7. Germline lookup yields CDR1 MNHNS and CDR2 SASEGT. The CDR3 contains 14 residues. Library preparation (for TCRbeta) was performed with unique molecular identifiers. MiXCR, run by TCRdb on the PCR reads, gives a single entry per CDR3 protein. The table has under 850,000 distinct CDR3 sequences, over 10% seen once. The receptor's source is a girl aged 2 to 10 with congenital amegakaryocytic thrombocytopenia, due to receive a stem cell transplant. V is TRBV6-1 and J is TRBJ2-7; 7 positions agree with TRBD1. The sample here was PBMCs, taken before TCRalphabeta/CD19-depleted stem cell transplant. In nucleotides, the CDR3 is TGTGCCAGCAGCCCTACGACAGGGCCCTACGAGCAGTACTTC. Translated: CASSPTTGPYEQYF.